This paragraph covers one T cell receptor (beta chain) sequence. Its antigen is unidentified. A much larger clone sits a single nucleotide away, making a read error possible. TCRdb passed the reads through MiXCR, listing each CDR3 protein once. This sample has about 360,000 distinct CDR3 sequences, with around a sixth found just once. Trimming shortened V by 0 bases and J by 2 bases, and 12 bases separated the two germline ends. CDR3 length: 16 residues. Germline V gene data show CDR1 as SGHTA and CDR2 as FQGNSA. The source of the sample is a study of T cell repertoires in cytomegalovirus infection. At the level of the study: From public TCR beta signatures came an indication of both CMV infection and matching HLA type. Study outcomes and limitations: Identification of carriers of CMV plus the relevant HLA was performed using cumulative public TCR beta family frequency. Predominance within the ex vivo response was attributable to HLA-C-restricted CMV-specific TCR beta clonotypes.

The receptor was isolated from a human donor in good health (CMV status not recorded). Some clones in this sample may be carry-over from other donors' samples. The V gene is TRBV7-2, the J gene TRBJ2-3; a possible D gene is TRBD1 (5 bases). The source material was PBMCs. As DNA, the CDR3 is TGTGCCAGCAGCTTAGCGCCTGGGGCGGACACAGATACGCAGTATTTT. This sequence encodes CASSLAPGADTDTQYF.